These 10 T cell receptor beta chains came from one sample sequenced in a study of cytomegalovirus exposure and HLA in healthy donors. The PCR was carried out with 60 Vbeta primers and 13 Jbeta primers. TCRdb keeps only in-frame clones here, not all; method: immunoSEQ multiplex PCR. Of 210,000 or so clones in the sample, over 65% were seen once. The sample consisted of PBMCs. The receptors were sampled from a woman aged 60 to 75 in good health and CMV-seropositive.

The J gene is TRBJ2-7, the V gene TRBV30; 7 nucleotides agree with TRBD2. Germline CDR1 and CDR2: GTSNPN and SVGIG (reference sequence). Trimming cost V 0 bases and J 3 bases; bases outside gene matches: 5. This CDR3 has 14 amino acids. This CDR3 is CAWSVKGGSYEQYF. The CDR3 bases are TGTGCCTGGAGTGTAAAGGGCGGGAGCTACGAGCAGTACTTC.

V is TRBV2 and J is TRBJ2-5, with 10 bases aligning to TRBD2. J was trimmed by 4 bases and V by 4 bases; bases with no gene match: 6. There are 15 residues in the CDR3. From germline, CDR1 is SNHLY and CDR2 FYNNEI. The CDR3 DNA follows: TGTGCCAGCAGTGGGCTAGCGGGGGCGGGAGAGACCCAGTACTTC. This translates into CASSGLAGAGETQYF.

The chain employs TRBV4-1 and TRBJ1-2; tentative D call: TRBD1 (6 bases). CDR3 length: 15 amino acids. V shed 0 bases and J shed 8 bases, with 16 bases lying between them. Germline loops: CDR1 MGHRA, CDR2 YSYEKL. The CDR3 loop is CASSQDGTSERGYTF. CDR3 coding DNA: TGCGCCAGCAGCCAAGACGGGACATCCGAACGCGGCTACACCTTC.

The CDR3 loop is CASTLQGYGETQYF. The CDR3 nucleotides read TGTGCCAGCACACTTCAGGGGTATGGAGAGACCCAGTACTTC. This chain links TRBV6-1 with TRBJ2-5, with D possibly matching TRBD1 (6 bases). Germline V gene sequence: CDR1 MNHNS, CDR2 SASEGT. V was shortened by 7 bases and J by 4 bases, with 16 bases between the two germline ends. The length of the CDR3 is 14 residues.

The CDR3 sequence is CASSVQGGQNTEAFF. The CDR3 DNA reads as TGTGCCAGCAGCGTCCAGGGGGGACAGAACACTGAAGCTTTCTTT. The chain carries TRBV7-3 and TRBJ1-1; 7 nucleotides align to TRBD1. Germline CDR1 SGHTA, CDR2 FQGTGA. V was pared by 5 bases and J by 1 base, with 7 bases of the junction left unmatched. The CDR3 is made up of 15 amino acids. The whole variable domain, remainder taken from reference TRBV7-3 and TRBJ1-1, is GAGVSQTPSNKVTEKGKYVELRCDPISGHTALYWYRQSLGQGPEFLIYFQGTGAADDSGLPNDRFFAVRPEGSVSTLKIQRTERGDSAVYLCASSVQGGQNTEAFFGQGTRLTVV.

The sample holds a few counts of this clone. The J gene is TRBJ2-7, the V gene TRBV25-1; 11 bases are a match to TRBD2. CDR3 length: 15 amino acids. From germline, CDR1 is MGHDK and CDR2 SYGVNS. The J segment lost 5 bases and the V segment lost 3 bases, leaving 6 bases of the junction unmatched. The CDR3, as DNA: TGTGCCAGCAGTGACGACACTAGCGGGAGCGACGAGCAGTACTTC. It encodes CASSDDTSGSDEQYF.

The V and J genes are TRBV6-5 and TRBJ1-2; unclear D gene. The ends were cut back, 0 bases at V and 7 bases at J, with 15 bases in the middle. The CDR3 totals 15 residues. Germline CDR1 and CDR2: MNHEY and SVGAGI. The DNA of the CDR3 is TGTGCCAGCAGTTACTCGAGCCGGGGAGGGTCTGGCTACACCTTC. Encoded protein: CASSYSSRGGSGYTF.

The J gene is TRBJ2-5, the V gene TRBV5-4; 7 bases map to TRBD2. CDR1 and CDR2 (germline): SGHNT, YYREEE (reference sequence). V lost 4 bases to trimming and J lost 0 bases; unmatched junction nucleotides: 12. This CDR3 region has 17 residues. CDR3 coding DNA: TGTGCCAGCAGCCTACCCGGGGGAGGGTGGGACCAAGAGACCCAGTACTTC. This codes for CASSLPGGGWDQETQYF. Using reference TRBV5-4 and TRBJ2-5 for the parts outside the CDR3, the full variable domain is ETGVTQSPTHLIKTRGQQVTLRCSSQSGHNTVSWYQQALGQGPQFIFQYYREEENGRGNFPPRFSGLQFPNYSSELNVNALELDDSALYLCASSLPGGGWDQETQYFGPGTRLLVL.

The rearrangement joins TRBV19 to TRBJ2-5, with D perhaps matching TRBD1 (5 bases). The germline V and J ends were trimmed by 5 bases and 4 bases, with 14 bases remaining between them. CDR3 length: 14 residues. CDR1 is LNHDA and CDR2 is SQIVND in the germline V gene (reference sequence). CDR3 residues: CASSQQDGAETQYF. In DNA, the CDR3 is TGTGCCAGTAGTCAACAGGATGGAGCAGAGACCCAGTACTTC.

The chain recombines TRBV10-3 with TRBJ1-4, with D possibly matching TRBD1 (6 bases). Germline V gene lookup returns CDR1 ENHRY and CDR2 SYGVKD. Trimming shortened V by 8 bases and J by 7 bases, and 17 bases separated the two germline ends. CDR3 size: 14 residues. CDR3 nucleotides: TGTGCCATCTCGGGGGGGCGCGGTGGTGAAAAACTGTTTTTT. It yields the protein CAISGGRGGEKLFF.